The present entry profiles one TCR beta chain with its context. Its target is unknown. Unique molecular identifiers were incorporated during preparation of the TCRbeta library. MiXCR, run by TCRdb on the PCR reads, gives a single entry per CDR3 protein. The sample contains 450,000 to 600,000 distinct CDR3 sequences, roughly 13% of which appear only once. The record originates from a study of T-cell reconstitution after alpha-beta-depleted transplantation in children. Germline CDR1 DFQATT, CDR2 SNEGSKA (reference sequence). V was cut by 6 bases and J by 6 bases, with 27 bases left in between. The CDR3 length is 16 residues. General study points: It was newly produced T cells that mostly accounted for T-cell counts and diversity one year after transplant. Certain patients had high TCRbeta diversity at day 60, and it came from recipient T cells and thymic progenitors that survived. Reported findings indicate that, about two months after transplant, alpha-beta T cells came from several hundred expanded clones, which were derived from non-depleted graft cells.

The source of this sequence is a male patient under 18 who had a stem cell transplant for acute myeloid leukemia, so the T cells may come from the graft donor. Here the sequenced sample was PBMCs, mostly from graft donor cells, taken 360 days after TCRalphabeta/CD19-depleted stem cell transplant. This chain links TRBV20-1 with TRBJ2-7; a possible D gene is TRBD2 (6 bases). For the CDR3, the DNA is TGCAGTGCCCGTAGGGGCACCGGGAGAGAATTACGCGAGCAGTACTTC. Amino acid sequence: CSARRGTGRELREQYF.